Following are 17 T cell receptor beta chains from one sample sequenced in a study of cytomegalovirus exposure and HLA in healthy donors. PCR was performed using 60 Vbeta and 13 Jbeta primers. Libraries were prepared by immunoSEQ multiplex PCR; TCRdb keeps only in-frame clonotypes and omits some of them. The profile shows approximately 110,000 clones, around 77% of them singletons. The sequenced sample consisted of PBMCs. Receptors were obtained from a woman between 35 and 50 years old in good health and CMV-seropositive.

This clone showed up just a few times. The genes are TRBV28 and TRBJ2-5; tentatively, D is TRBD1 (6 bases). V lost 4 bases to trimming and J lost 5 bases, with 11 bases between them. Germline CDR1 MDHEN, CDR2 SYDVKM. The CDR3 runs 13 residues. CDR3 bases: TGTGCCAGCAGTTACAGGACAGCCGAGACCCAGTACTTC. It codes for CASSYRTAETQYF.

The chain combines TRBV6-1 with TRBJ2-3; 8 bases map to TRBD1. The CDR3 has 14 residues. Germline V lookup: CDR1 MNHNS, CDR2 SASEGT. The junction had 6 bases not matched to a gene; V was cut back by 6 bases and J by 4 bases. CDR3 sequence (DNA): TGTGCCAGCAGGTTAGACAGGGGAGCAGATACGCAGTATTTT. Its translation is CASRLDRGADTQYF.

This clone was found a few times. The chain couples TRBV4-1 to TRBJ2-3; weak D call: TRBD2 (6 bases). Germline V gene sequence: CDR1 MGHRA, CDR2 YSYEKL. The V end was cut by 1 base, the J end by 5 bases, with 19 bases between. The CDR3 is 17 amino acids. CDR3 loop: CASSQVFGGTSEDTQYF. CDR3 DNA: TGCGCCAGCAGCCAAGTATTTGGCGGGACCTCGGAAGATACGCAGTATTTT.

This sequence joins TRBV2 and TRBJ2-1; D is unresolved. V lost 8 bases and J lost 3, with 11 bases in between. The CDR3 runs 13 residues. Germline CDR1 SNHLY, CDR2 FYNNEI. CDR3 in amino acids: CASGGRVYNEQFF. In DNA form, the CDR3 reads TGTGCCAGCGGTGGACGGGTCTACAATGAGCAGTTCTTC.

The genes are TRBV15 and TRBJ1-1; 7 bases are shared with TRBD1. Looked up from germline, CDR1 is LNHNV and CDR2 is YYDKDF (reference sequence). With 0 bases clipped from V and 0 bases from J, the junction kept 1 base outside the gene matches. The CDR3 length is 15 residues. This chain's CDR3 is CATSRETGMNTEAFF. CDR3 coding DNA: TGTGCCACCAGCAGAGAGACAGGGATGAACACTGAAGCTTTCTTT.

V usage is TRBV7-3 and J usage is TRBJ1-1; D not resolved. The CDR3 has 14 residues. V shed 5 bases and J shed 3 bases, with 13 bases lying between them. Germline lookup yields CDR1 SGHTA and CDR2 FQGTGA. The CDR3 loop is CASSPDPSHTEAFF. The CDR3 DNA reads as TGTGCCAGCAGCCCTGATCCCAGTCACACTGAAGCTTTCTTT.

V gene TRBV2 combines with J gene TRBJ2-7; no clear D. The CDR3 has 12 amino acids. Germline V CDR1 and CDR2: SNHLY, FYNNEI. Trimming took 3 bases from V and 9 from J, leaving 12 bases between them. As DNA, the CDR3 is TGTGCCAGCAGTGATTCCAGCGTTGGGCAGTACTTC. Residues: CASSDSSVGQYF.

The chain links TRBV7-6 to TRBJ1-1; 8 bases fit TRBD1. The germline V gene has CDR1 SGHVS and CDR2 FNYEAQ. The CDR3 is made up of 14 amino acids. V lost 5 bases and J lost 1; bases outside the gene matches: 3. The CDR3 loop is CASSPGQGNTEAFF. The CDR3 DNA is TGTGCCAGCAGCCCCGGACAGGGGAACACTGAAGCTTTCTTT.

V is TRBV5-5 and J is TRBJ2-7, with 9 nucleotides matching TRBD1. CDR3 length: 14 residues. The germline CDR1 and CDR2 sequences are SGHKS and YYEKEE (reference sequence). V dropped 4 bases and J dropped 2; count of bases not matched to a gene: 4. CDR3 sequence reads: CASSHDRGTYEQYF. CDR3 coding DNA: TGTGCCAGCAGCCACGACAGGGGGACCTACGAGCAGTACTTC.

This clone was detected once. Here the CDR3 reads CAWRGTVEEKLFF. DNA of the CDR3: TGTGCCTGGAGGGGGACAGTGGAGGAAAAACTGTTTTTT. V usage is TRBV30 and J usage is TRBJ1-4; TRBD1 aligns across 7 bases. The germline CDR1 and CDR2 sequences are GTSNPN and SVGIG (reference sequence). The CDR3 contains 13 residues. V was clipped by 3 bases and J by 8 bases; unmatched bases: 6.

This sequence joins TRBV9 and TRBJ2-1, with 7 positions matching TRBD1. The V segment lost 4 bases and the J segment 4 bases; nucleotides outside the gene matches: 5. Germline V CDR1 and CDR2: SGDLS, YYNGEE. The length of the CDR3 is 14 residues. Written as DNA, the CDR3 is TGTGCCAGCAGCTACTGGGGACAGTACAATGAGCAGTTCTTC. Translation: CASSYWGQYNEQFF.

V is TRBV6-5 and J is TRBJ2-3; no firm D call. Looked up from germline, CDR1 is MNHEY and CDR2 is SVGAGI. This CDR3 region has 11 residues. Trimming took off 5 bases at V and 4 bases at J, with 4 bases between the two ends. The CDR3: CASSTSDTQYF. In DNA, the CDR3 is TGTGCCAGCAGTACATCAGATACGCAGTATTTT.

The V call is TRBV28, the J call TRBJ1-1; D may be TRBD1 (5 bases). Trimming took off 3 bases at V and 4 bases at J, with 12 bases between the two ends. Germline lookup yields CDR1 MDHEN and CDR2 SYDVKM. The length of the CDR3 is 14 residues. The chain's CDR3 is CASSLAGTSTEAFF. The CDR3 region has the DNA TGTGCCAGCAGTTTGGCAGGGACTAGCACTGAAGCTTTCTTT.

This clone was found once. The junction differs from germline at one of its ends, possibly a read error. The rearrangement uses TRBV7-9 and TRBJ2-2; perhaps TRBD1 as D (5 bases). This CDR3 comprises 16 residues. The germline V gene encodes CDR1 SEHNR and CDR2 FQNEAQ (reference sequence). The CDR3 sequence is CSSSLGAHRNTGELFF. The CDR3 DNA is TGTTCCAGCAGCTTAGGGGCCCACCGAAACACCGGGGAGCTGTTTTTT.

This rearrangement joins TRBV4-2 to TRBJ1-2; D is perhaps TRBD1 (6 bases). The V gene's germline CDR1 is LGHNA and CDR2 YNFKEQ. V lost 3 bases to trimming and J lost 0 bases, with 14 bases between them. The CDR3 has 16 amino acids. The CDR3 nucleotides read TGTGCCAGCAGCCAGACAGGAAAGAACTCTAACTATGGCTACACCTTC. Translation gives CASSQTGKNSNYGYTF.

The chain combines TRBV5-4 with TRBJ2-1; D gene unclear. The CDR3 contains 12 residues. Per germline, CDR1 SGHNT and CDR2 YYREEE (reference sequence). V lost 1 base, J lost 9 bases, and 8 bases lay in between. CDR3 DNA: TGTGCCAGCAGCTTGCCAAACTCTGAGCAGTTCTTC. The encoded protein is CASSLPNSEQFF.

The chain combines TRBV29-1 with TRBJ1-1; possible D gene TRBD1, 6 bases. The CDR3 spans 12 residues. V dropped 7 bases and J dropped 5 bases, with 14 bases sitting between them. The germline V gene encodes CDR1 SQVTM and CDR2 ANQGSEA. The CDR3 sequence is CSATRQETEAFF. CDR3 DNA: TGCAGCGCTACCCGACAGGAGACTGAAGCTTTCTTT.